This T cell receptor beta chain was identified during a study of PD-L1 blockade in urothelial cancer. Time point: pretreatment peripheral blood. TCRdb keeps only in-frame clones here, not all; method: immunoSEQ multiplex PCR. The sample lists about 81,000 clones, 70% to 90% occurring once. The receptor's source is a woman older than 75 with urothelial cancer. The sequencing here drew on PBMCs, taken around atezolizumab (anti-PD-L1) treatment.

The CDR3 loop is CAGALEVVGEQFF. The CDR3 DNA sequence: TGTGCCGGAGCTCTCGAGGTTGTAGGTGAGCAGTTCTTC. The chain recombines TRBV6-1 with TRBJ2-1; unclear D gene. V shed 11 bases and J shed 9 bases, with 20 bases lying between them. Germline values: CDR1 MNHNS, CDR2 SASEGT. The CDR3 runs to 13 residues.